One T cell receptor (beta chain) is described in this entry. At one boundary the junction diverges from the germline segment, which might be a read error. CDR3 length: 15 amino acids. Germline values: CDR1 MNHNS, CDR2 SASEGT. One entry per CDR3 protein, called by TCRdb with MiXCR from the RT-PCR reads. The table has more than 600,000 distinct CDR3 sequences, about 14% seen once. This chain connects TRBV6-1 to TRBJ2-1; D may be TRBD1 (5 bases). Sequencing was carried out using memory CD4+ T cells from blood. This sequence was found in a female donor in good health, serving as a healthy control. The CDR3, as DNA: TGTGCCAGCAGTGAACAGGGCAGCTCCAACAATGAGCAGTTCTTC. Protein: CASSEQGSSNNEQFF.